This TCR beta chain was sequenced in a study of CXCR3-negative and CXCR3-positive naive CD8 T cells. Study results and caveats: CXCR3-expressing naive cells carried TRB CDR3s more hydrophobic than those of CXCR3-negative naive cells. Diversity ran similarly high across both naive subsets but far lower in memory CD8+ cells. Both naive subsets carried similar amounts of surface CD5, so TCR strength was inferred from TRB CDR3 properties.

The study made its TRB cDNA libraries by 5' RACE, adding UMI labels. TCRdb re-called the 5' RACE reads; every CDR3 protein appears as one record, without DNA. The sample has roughly 100,000 distinct CDR3 sequences; the top ten hold approximately 0.38%. In the case of this clonotype: Its antigen is currently unknown.

250,000 to 300,000 cells per CD8+ T cell subset were flow-sorted in triplicate. CDR3 length: 12 amino acids. CDR1 and CDR2 (germline): SQVTM, ANQGSEA. This chain links TRBV29-1 with TRBJ1-3. Input material: naive CXCR3+ CD8+ T cells from blood. Noted subset: CD45RO-CCR7+CD27+CD95- naive CD8+ T cells expressing CXCR3 (TNR3+). This clonotype was sampled from a human donor in good health. Some clones in this sample may be carry-over from other donors' samples. CDR3 protein: CSVAGDGNTIYF.